A selection of T cell receptor beta chains follows, all from one sample in a study of CD8+ T cells in alopecia areata. The table came from immunoSEQ multiplex PCR; TCRdb's copy has only in-frame clones and leaves some out. Of some 150,000 clones in the sample, roughly 60% were seen once. Input material: CD8+ T cells sorted from blood. These receptors were obtained from a human donor in good health. The CDR3 runs from the conserved cysteine through the conserved F or W. A D gene is named only where the DNA matches it firmly. Clone size is stated in some rows and not others, as once, few, many or a class when expanded.

size,D,J,V,CDR3,DNA
few,NA,TRBJ1-5,TRBV15,CATSARLDRAQPQHF,TGTGCCACCAGCGCCCGACTAGACCGGGCGCAGCCCCAGCATTTT
few,TRBD1,TRBJ2-7,TRBV29-1,CSVEGQGQYEQYF,TGCAGCGTTGAGGGACAGGGACAATACGAGCAGTACTTC
NA,NA,TRBJ2-1,TRBV19,CAAREKGSNEQFF,TGTGCCGCCAGGGAAAAGGGGTCCAATGAGCAGTTCTTC
NA,TRBD1,TRBJ2-7,TRBV29-1,CSVEVRSSRDRSYEQYF,TGCAGCGTTGAAGTTAGGTCGTCCCGGGACAGGTCCTACGAGCAGTACTTC
NA,TRBD2,TRBJ2-5,TRBV2,CASSESGLAGRQETQYF,TGTGCCAGCAGTGAATCGGGACTAGCGGGACGTCAAGAGACCCAGTACTTC
once,NA,TRBJ2-1,TRBV7-9,CASSSKGHRNEQFF,TGTGCCAGCAGCTCCAAGGGACACCGGAATGAGCAGTTCTTC
once,TRBD1,TRBJ2-7,TRBV29-1,CSVAGTGDSYEQYF,TGCAGCGTTGCCGGGACAGGGGACTCTTACGAGCAGTACTTC
NA,NA,TRBJ2-1,TRBV9,CASSVVQARGEQFF,TGTGCCAGCAGCGTAGTACAGGCCAGAGGTGAGCAGTTCTTC
NA,TRBD1,TRBJ1-2,TRBV19,CASRSLRDRVFLTF,TGTGCCAGTAGATCGCTGAGGGACAGGGTCTTCTTAACCTTC
few,NA,TRBJ2-1,TRBV29-1,CSVESRPGQFF,TGCAGCGTTGAATCCCGACCAGGGCAGTTCTTC
once,TRBD1,TRBJ2-4,TRBV29-1,CSVRQGGNIQYF,TGCAGCGTGAGACAGGGGGGAAACATTCAGTACTTC
NA,NA,TRBJ2-1,TRBV5-1,CASSLGQLKTNEQFF,TGCGCCAGCAGCTTGGGCCAATTGAAAACAAATGAGCAGTTCTTC
NA,NA,TRBJ1-2,TRBV29-1,CSVERRQYGYTF,TGCAGCGTCGAGAGAAGGCAGTATGGCTACACCTTC
few,TRBD2,TRBJ2-1,TRBV5-4,CASSLVAGSYNEQFF,TGTGCCAGCAGCTTGGTAGCGGGATCCTACAATGAGCAGTTCTTC
NA,NA,TRBJ1-2,TRBV9,CASSVALGGGYGYTF,TGTGCCAGCAGCGTAGCTCTTGGAGGGGGCTATGGCTACACCTTC
few,NA,TRBJ1-1,TRBV19,CASSIFTEAFF,TGTGCCAGTAGTATTTTCACTGAAGCTTTCTTT
NA,NA,TRBJ1-3,TRBV29-1,CSVELSRSGNTIYF,TGCAGCGTTGAACTGAGTAGATCAGGAAACACCATATATTTT
NA,NA,TRBJ2-7,TRBV28,CASGSNTYEQYF,TGTGCCAGCGGATCCAACACCTACGAGCAGTACTTC
NA,TRBD1,TRBJ1-4,TRBV2,CASSPFSGGFNEKLFF,TGTGCCAGCAGTCCTTTTTCAGGGGGCTTTAATGAAAAACTGTTTTTT
NA,NA,TRBJ2-4,TRBV11-2,CASSLRTGLAKNIQYF,TGTGCCAGCAGCCTCCGGACTGGTCTAGCCAAAAACATTCAGTACTTC
NA,NA,TRBJ2-7,TRBV14,CASSRGRGYEQYF,TGTGCCAGCAGTCGGGGACGGGGATACGAGCAGTACTTC
NA,NA,TRBJ2-7,TRBV27,CASRQGSEQYF,TGTGCCAGCAGACAGGGTTCCGAGCAGTACTTC
NA,TRBD1,TRBJ1-1,TRBV5-6,CASSRGQSWYTEAFF,TGTGCCAGCAGCCGGGGACAGTCTTGGTACACTGAAGCTTTCTTT
NA,TRBD2,TRBJ2-5,TRBV10-2,CASSEPASGWETQYF,TGCGCCAGCAGTGAGCCTGCTAGCGGATGGGAGACCCAGTACTTC
few,NA,TRBJ1-1,TRBV9,CASSRGNTEAFF,TGTGCCAGCAGCCGCGGGAACACTGAAGCTTTCTTT
NA,NA,TRBJ2-7,TRBV29-1,CSVGQAEGYEQYF,TGCAGCGTTGGACAGGCGGAAGGCTACGAGCAGTACTTC
NA,TRBD1,TRBJ2-7,TRBV30,CAWIGTGVYEQYF,TGTGCCTGGATAGGGACAGGCGTCTACGAGCAGTACTTC
NA,NA,TRBJ2-1,TRBV9,CASSVGGVTNEQFF,TGTGCCAGCAGCGTAGGCGGAGTTACCAATGAGCAGTTCTTC
NA,NA,TRBJ2-5,TRBV7-9,CASSPDSQETQYF,TGTGCCAGCAGCCCGGACAGCCAAGAGACCCAGTACTTC
NA,NA,TRBJ1-4,TRBV9,CASSVGGASNEKLFF,TGTGCCAGCAGCGTAGGGGGCGCATCTAATGAAAAACTGTTTTTT
NA,NA,TRBJ1-1,TRBV4-1,CASSQGHRDREAFF,TGCGCCAGCAGCCAGGGACACAGGGATCGCGAAGCTTTCTTT
NA,NA,TRBJ1-1,TRBV15,CATSRDPVSEAFF,TGTGCCACCAGCAGAGATCCGGTTTCTGAAGCTTTCTTT
NA,TRBD2,TRBJ2-1,TRBV6-5,CASSPGTSGANEQFF,TGTGCCAGCAGCCCCGGGACTAGCGGGGCCAATGAGCAGTTCTTC
NA,NA,TRBJ1-2,TRBV5-1,CASSDGPGQSNPYGYTF,TGCGCCAGCAGCGATGGACCCGGACAGTCAAATCCTTATGGCTACACCTTC
few,TRBD1,TRBJ1-5,TRBV23-1,CASSQLDRGRDQPQHF,TGCGCCAGCAGTCAACTTGACAGGGGGAGGGATCAGCCCCAGCATTTT
NA,NA,TRBJ1-1,TRBV30,CAWSPGDTEAFF,TGTGCCTGGAGTCCGGGGGACACTGAAGCTTTCTTT
NA,NA,TRBJ2-5,TRBV2,CASTITRDYQETQYF,TGTGCCAGCACCATCACCCGGGACTACCAAGAGACCCAGTACTTC
few,NA,TRBJ2-7,TRBV13,CASSYQVSYEQYF,TGTGCCAGCAGCTACCAGGTCTCCTACGAGCAGTACTTC
NA,NA,TRBJ2-7,TRBV11-2,CASSLDRGAHEQYF,TGTGCCAGCAGCTTAGATCGGGGGGCCCACGAGCAGTACTTC
NA,TRBD2,TRBJ2-1,TRBV11-2,CAGSLSGSSRYNEQFF,TGTGCCGGCAGCTTAAGCGGGAGCAGTAGGTACAATGAGCAGTTCTTC
NA,TRBD2,TRBJ2-7,TRBV10-2,CASSVRGGYEQYF,TGCGCCAGCAGTGTCCGGGGGGGCTACGAGCAGTACTTC
NA,NA,TRBJ2-7,TRBV29-1,CSVLPGTVYEQYF,TGCAGCGTCCTCCCAGGGACTGTCTACGAGCAGTACTTC
few,NA,TRBJ2-1,TRBV6-4,CASSDSGDEQFF,TGTGCCAGCAGTGACTCGGGGGATGAGCAGTTCTTC
NA,NA,TRBJ2-6,TRBV11-2,CASSPQGANVLTF,TGTGCCAGCAGCCCGCAGGGGGCCAACGTCCTGACTTTC
NA,NA,TRBJ2-1,TRBV29-1,CSVEEGQGPYNEQFF,TGCAGCGTTGAAGAGGGCCAGGGGCCTTACAATGAGCAGTTCTTC
NA,TRBD2,TRBJ2-7,TRBV29-1,CSVDTSGEQYF,TGCAGCGTTGATACTAGCGGGGAGCAGTACTTC
NA,TRBD2,TRBJ2-7,TRBV30,CAWSVPSGGYEQYF,TGTGCCTGGAGTGTACCTAGCGGGGGCTACGAGCAGTACTTC
NA,NA,TRBJ1-2,TRBV11-2,CASSESGWWGYTF,TGTGCCAGCAGCGAATCAGGGTGGTGGGGCTACACCTTC
once,NA,TRBJ2-1,TRBV27,CASSLSHYNEQFF,TGTGCCAGCAGTTTATCCCACTACAATGAGCAGTTCTTC
NA,NA,TRBJ1-2,TRBV7-2,CASTEDGFYGYTF,TGTGCCAGCACCGAGGACGGATTTTATGGCTACACCTTC
NA,TRBD2,TRBJ2-3,TRBV13,CASSGLAGDDSTDTQYF,TGTGCCAGCAGCGGGCTAGCGGGCGACGATAGCACAGATACGCAGTATTTT
NA,TRBD2,TRBJ2-5,TRBV5-6,CAATRLADLQETQYF,TGTGCCGCAACTCGACTAGCGGACCTCCAAGAGACCCAGTACTTC
many,NA,TRBJ2-4,TRBV5-1,CASSRRPHIQYF,TGCGCCAGCAGCCGCCGGCCCCACATTCAGTACTTC
few,NA,TRBJ2-1,TRBV7-3,CASSNSLGPGNEQFF,TGTGCCAGCAGCAACAGCCTAGGGCCGGGCAATGAGCAGTTCTTC
NA,TRBD2,TRBJ2-1,TRBV27,CASSGTTSGNEQFF,TGTGCCAGCAGTGGGACTACCTCTGGCAATGAGCAGTTCTTC
NA,NA,TRBJ2-7,TRBV29-1,CSVTSPGTYYEQYF,TGCAGCGTGACGAGCCCAGGGACCTACTACGAGCAGTACTTC